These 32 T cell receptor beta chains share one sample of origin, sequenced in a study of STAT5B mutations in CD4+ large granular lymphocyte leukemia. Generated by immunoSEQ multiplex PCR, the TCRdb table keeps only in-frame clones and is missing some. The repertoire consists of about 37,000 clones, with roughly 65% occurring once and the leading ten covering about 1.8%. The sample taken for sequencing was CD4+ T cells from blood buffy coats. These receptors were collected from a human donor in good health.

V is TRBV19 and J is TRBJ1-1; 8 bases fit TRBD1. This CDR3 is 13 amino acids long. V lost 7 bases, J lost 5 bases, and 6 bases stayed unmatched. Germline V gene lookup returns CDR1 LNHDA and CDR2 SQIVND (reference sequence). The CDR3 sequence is CASTFRQGTEAFF. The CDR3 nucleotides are TGTGCCAGTACCTTCAGACAGGGGACTGAAGCTTTCTTT.

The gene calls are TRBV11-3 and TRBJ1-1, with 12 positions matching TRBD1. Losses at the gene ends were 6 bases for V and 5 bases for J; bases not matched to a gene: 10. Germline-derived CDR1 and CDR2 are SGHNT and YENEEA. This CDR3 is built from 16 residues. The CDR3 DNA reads TGTGCCAGCAGGCCCGGGACAGGGGGCTCACGGACTGAAGCTTTCTTT. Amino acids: CASRPGTGGSRTEAFF.

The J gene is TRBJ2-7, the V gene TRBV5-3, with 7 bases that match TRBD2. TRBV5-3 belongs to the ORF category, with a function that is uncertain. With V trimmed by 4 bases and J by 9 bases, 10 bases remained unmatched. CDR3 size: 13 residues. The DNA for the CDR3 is TGTGCCAGAAGCACGAAAACAGAGCGGGGGCAGTACTTC. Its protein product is CARSTKTERGQYF.

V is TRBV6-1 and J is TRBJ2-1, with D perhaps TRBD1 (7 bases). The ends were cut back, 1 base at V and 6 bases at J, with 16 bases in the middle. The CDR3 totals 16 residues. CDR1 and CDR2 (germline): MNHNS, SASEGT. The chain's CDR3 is CASSEGGQGGINEQFF. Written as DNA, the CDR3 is TGTGCCAGCAGTGAAGGTGGGCAGGGGGGAATCAATGAGCAGTTCTTC.

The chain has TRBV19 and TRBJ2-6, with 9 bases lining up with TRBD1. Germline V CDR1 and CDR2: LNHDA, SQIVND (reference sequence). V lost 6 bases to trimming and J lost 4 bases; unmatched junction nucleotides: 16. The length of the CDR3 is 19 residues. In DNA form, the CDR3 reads TGTGCCAGTAGGGCGGGACAGGGATTCCTTGGGGCCGGGGCCAACGTCCTGACTTTC. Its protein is CASRAGQGFLGAGANVLTF.

This CDR3 reads CASSMGTSVYNEQFF. Here the CDR3 DNA reads TGTGCCAGTAGTATGGGGACTAGCGTCTACAATGAGCAGTTCTTC. The chain combines TRBV19 with TRBJ2-1; the match to TRBD2 covers 10 bases. This CDR3 spans 15 amino acids. V trimming: 3 bases; J trimming: 3 bases; junction bases outside the gene matches: 2. CDR1 is LNHDA and CDR2 is SQIVND in the germline V gene (reference sequence).

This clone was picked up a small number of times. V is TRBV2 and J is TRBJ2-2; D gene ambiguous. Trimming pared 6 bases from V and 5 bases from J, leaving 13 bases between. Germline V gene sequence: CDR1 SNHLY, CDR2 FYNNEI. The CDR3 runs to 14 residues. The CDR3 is CASRDRLGTGELFF. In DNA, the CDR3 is TGTGCCAGCAGAGACCGATTGGGGACCGGGGAGCTGTTTTTT.

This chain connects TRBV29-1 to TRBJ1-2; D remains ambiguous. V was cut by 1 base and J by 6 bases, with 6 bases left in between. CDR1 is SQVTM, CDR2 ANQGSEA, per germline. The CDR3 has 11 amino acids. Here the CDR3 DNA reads TGCAGCGTTGAAGGTCTAGATGGCTACACCTTC. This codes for CSVEGLDGYTF.

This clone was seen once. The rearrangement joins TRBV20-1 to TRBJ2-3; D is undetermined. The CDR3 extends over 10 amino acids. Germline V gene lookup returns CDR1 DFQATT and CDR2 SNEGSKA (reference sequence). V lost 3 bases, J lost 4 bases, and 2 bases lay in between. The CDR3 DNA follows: TGCAGTGCTAGCCCAGATACGCAGTATTTT. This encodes CSASPDTQYF.

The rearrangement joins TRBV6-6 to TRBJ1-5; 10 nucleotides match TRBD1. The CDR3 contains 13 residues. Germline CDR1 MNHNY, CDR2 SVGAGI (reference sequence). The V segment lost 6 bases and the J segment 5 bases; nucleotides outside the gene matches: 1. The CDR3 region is CASSGTGDQPQHF. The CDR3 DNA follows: TGTGCCAGCAGCGGGACAGGGGATCAGCCCCAGCATTTT.

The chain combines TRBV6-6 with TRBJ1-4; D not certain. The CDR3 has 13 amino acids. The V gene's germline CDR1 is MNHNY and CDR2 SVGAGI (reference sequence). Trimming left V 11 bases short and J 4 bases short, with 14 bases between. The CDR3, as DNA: TGTGCCGGAAGGGTTCAGAATAATGAAAAACTGTTTTTT. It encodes CAGRVQNNEKLFF.

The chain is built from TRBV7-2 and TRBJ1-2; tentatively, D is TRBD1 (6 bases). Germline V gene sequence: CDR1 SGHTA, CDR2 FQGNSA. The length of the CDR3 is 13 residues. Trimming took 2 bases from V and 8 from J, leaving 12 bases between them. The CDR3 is CASSLSPGEGYTF. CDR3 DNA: TGTGCCAGCAGCTTATCGCCAGGGGAAGGCTACACCTTC.

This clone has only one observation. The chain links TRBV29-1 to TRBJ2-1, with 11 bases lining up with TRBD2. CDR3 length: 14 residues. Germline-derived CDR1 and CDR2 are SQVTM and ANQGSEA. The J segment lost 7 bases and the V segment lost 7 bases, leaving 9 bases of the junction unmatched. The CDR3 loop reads CSADGSSGRNEQFF. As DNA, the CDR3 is TGCAGCGCCGACGGGTCTAGCGGGAGGAATGAGCAGTTCTTC.

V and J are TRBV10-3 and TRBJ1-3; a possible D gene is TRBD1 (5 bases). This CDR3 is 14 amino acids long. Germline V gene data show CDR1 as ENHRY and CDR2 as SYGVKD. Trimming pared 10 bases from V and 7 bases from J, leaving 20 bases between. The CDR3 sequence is CASDAGLERNTIYF. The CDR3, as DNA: TGTGCCAGCGATGCAGGGTTGGAGCGTAACACCATATATTTT.

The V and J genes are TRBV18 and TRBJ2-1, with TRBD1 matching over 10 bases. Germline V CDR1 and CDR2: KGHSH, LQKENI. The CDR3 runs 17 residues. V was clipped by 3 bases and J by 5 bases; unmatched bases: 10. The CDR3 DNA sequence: TGTGCCAGCTCACCCGCGCAGACAGGGGGCGCGGACAATGAGCAGTTCTTC. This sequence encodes CASSPAQTGGADNEQFF.

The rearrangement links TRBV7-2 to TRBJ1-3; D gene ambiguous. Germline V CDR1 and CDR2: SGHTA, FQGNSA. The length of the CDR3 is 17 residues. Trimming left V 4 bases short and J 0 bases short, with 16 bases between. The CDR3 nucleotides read TGTGCCAGCAGCTCCTGGGTCCTCCGAAGCTCTGGAAACACCATATATTTT. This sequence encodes CASSSWVLRSSGNTIYF. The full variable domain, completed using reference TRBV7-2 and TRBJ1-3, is GAGVSQSPSNKVTEKGKDVELRCDPISGHTALYWYRQSLGQGLEFLIYFQGNSAPDKSGLPSDRFSAERTGGSVSTLTIQRTQQEDSAVYLCASSSWVLRSSGNTIYFGEGSWLTVV.

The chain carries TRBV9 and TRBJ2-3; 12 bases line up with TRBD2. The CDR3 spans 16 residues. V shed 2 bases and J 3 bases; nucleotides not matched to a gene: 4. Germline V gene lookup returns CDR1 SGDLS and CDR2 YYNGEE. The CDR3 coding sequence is TGTGCCAGCAGCGTGGCTAGCGGGGGGGTGACAGATACGCAGTATTTT. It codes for CASSVASGGVTDTQYF. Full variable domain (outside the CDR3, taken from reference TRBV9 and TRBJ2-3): DSGVTQTPKHLITATGQRVTLRCSPRSGDLSVYWYQQSLDQGLQFLIQYYNGEERAKGNILERFSAQQFPDLHSELNLSSLELGDSALYFCASSVASGGVTDTQYFGPGTRLTVL.

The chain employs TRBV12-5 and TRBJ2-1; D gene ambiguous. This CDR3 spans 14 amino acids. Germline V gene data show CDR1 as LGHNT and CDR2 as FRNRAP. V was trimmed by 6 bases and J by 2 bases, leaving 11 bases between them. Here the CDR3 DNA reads TGTGCTAGTGGGGCACCATTTCCCTACAATGAGCAGTTCTTC. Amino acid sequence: CASGAPFPYNEQFF.

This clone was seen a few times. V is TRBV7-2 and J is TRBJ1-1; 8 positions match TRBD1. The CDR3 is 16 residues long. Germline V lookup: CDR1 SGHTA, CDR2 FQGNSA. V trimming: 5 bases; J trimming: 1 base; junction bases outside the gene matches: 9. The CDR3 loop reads CASSKPAGTGNTEAFF. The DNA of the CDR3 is TGTGCCAGCAGCAAGCCCGCCGGGACAGGGAACACTGAAGCTTTCTTT.

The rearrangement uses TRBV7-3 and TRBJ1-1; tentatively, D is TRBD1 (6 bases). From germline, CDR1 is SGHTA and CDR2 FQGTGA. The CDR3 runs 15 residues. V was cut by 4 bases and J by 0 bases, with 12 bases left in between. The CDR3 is CASSWEGGVNTEAFF. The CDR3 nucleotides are TGTGCCAGCAGCTGGGAGGGGGGAGTGAACACTGAAGCTTTCTTT.

The CDR3 nucleotides are TGTGCCAGCAGCATTGGACAGGGAAGGTACAATGAGCAGTTCTTC. Protein sequence: CASSIGQGRYNEQFF. The J gene is TRBJ2-1, the V gene TRBV11-2; 8 bases map to TRBD1. Germline CDR1 reads SGHAT; CDR2 reads FQNNGV. Trimming cost V 5 bases and J 4 bases; bases outside gene matches: 7. CDR3 size: 15 residues.

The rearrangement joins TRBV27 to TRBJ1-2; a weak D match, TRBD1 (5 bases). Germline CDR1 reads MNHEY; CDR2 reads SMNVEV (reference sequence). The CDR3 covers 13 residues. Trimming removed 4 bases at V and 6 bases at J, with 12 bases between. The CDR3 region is CASSYYRGDGYTF. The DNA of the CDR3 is TGTGCCAGCAGTTATTACCGGGGGGATGGCTACACCTTC.

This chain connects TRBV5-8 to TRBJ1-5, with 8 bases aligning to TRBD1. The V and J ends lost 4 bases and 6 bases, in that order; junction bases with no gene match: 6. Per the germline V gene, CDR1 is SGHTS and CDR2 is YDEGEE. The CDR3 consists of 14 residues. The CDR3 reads CASSPDRGGQPQHF. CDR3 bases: TGTGCCAGCAGCCCAGACAGGGGTGGTCAGCCCCAGCATTTT.

The DNA for the CDR3 is TGTGCCAGCAGCTTCATTGGACAGGGTATTGATGGCTACACCTTC. This codes for CASSFIGQGIDGYTF. The V and J genes are TRBV5-5 and TRBJ1-2; TRBD1 agrees at 8 bases. The CDR3 is 15 residues long. The J segment lost 6 bases and the V segment lost 2 bases, leaving 9 bases of the junction unmatched. Germline V gives CDR1 SGHKS, CDR2 YYEKEE (reference sequence).

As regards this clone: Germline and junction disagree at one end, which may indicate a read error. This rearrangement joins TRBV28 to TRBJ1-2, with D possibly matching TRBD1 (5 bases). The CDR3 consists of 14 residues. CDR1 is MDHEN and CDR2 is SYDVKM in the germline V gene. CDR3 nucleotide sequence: TGTGCCAGCAGTCCGGGGGGGACTCAGGGCCGAGAAGACTTC. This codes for CASSPGGTQGREDF.

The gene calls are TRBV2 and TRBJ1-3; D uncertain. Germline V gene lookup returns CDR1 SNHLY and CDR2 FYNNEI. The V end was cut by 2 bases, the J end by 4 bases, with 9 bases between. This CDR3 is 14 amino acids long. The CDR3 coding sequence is TGTGCCAGCAGTGAACTGGGGTCCGGAAACACCATATATTTT. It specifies CASSELGSGNTIYF.

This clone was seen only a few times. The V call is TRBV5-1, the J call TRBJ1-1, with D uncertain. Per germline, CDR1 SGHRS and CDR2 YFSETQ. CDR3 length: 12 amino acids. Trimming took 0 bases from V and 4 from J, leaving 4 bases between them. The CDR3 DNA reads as TGCGCCAGCAGCTTGGATCGCACTGAAGCTTTCTTT. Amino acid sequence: CASSLDRTEAFF.

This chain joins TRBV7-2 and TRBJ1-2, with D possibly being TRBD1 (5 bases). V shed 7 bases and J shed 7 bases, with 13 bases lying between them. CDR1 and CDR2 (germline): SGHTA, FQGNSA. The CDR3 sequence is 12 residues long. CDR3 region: CASTPWGFGYTF. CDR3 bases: TGTGCCAGCACCCCGTGGGGGTTTGGCTACACCTTC.

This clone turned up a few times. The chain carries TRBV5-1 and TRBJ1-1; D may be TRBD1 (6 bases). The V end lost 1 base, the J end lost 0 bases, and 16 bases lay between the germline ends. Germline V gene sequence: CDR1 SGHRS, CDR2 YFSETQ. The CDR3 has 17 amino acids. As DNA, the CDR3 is TGCGCCAGCAGCTTGTGGGGGGGCGCGGACGTGAACACTGAAGCTTTCTTT. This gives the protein CASSLWGGADVNTEAFF. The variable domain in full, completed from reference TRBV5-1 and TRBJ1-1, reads KAGVTQTPRYLIKTRGQQVTLSCSPISGHRSVSWYQQTPGQGLQFLFEYFSETQRNKGNFPGRFSGRQFSNSRSEMNVSTLELGDSALYLCASSLWGGADVNTEAFFGQGTRLTVV.

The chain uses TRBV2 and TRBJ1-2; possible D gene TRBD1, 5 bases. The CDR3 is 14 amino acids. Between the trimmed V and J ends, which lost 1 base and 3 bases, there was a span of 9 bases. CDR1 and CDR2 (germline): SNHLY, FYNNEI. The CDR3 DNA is TGTGCCAGCAGTGAAGGCCGAGGGGACTATGGCTACACCTTC. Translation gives CASSEGRGDYGYTF.

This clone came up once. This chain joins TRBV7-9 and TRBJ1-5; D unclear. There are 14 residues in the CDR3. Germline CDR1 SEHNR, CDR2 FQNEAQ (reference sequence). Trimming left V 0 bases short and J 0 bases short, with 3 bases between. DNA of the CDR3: TGTGCCAGCAGCTTAGCAGGTAGCAATCAGCCCCAGCATTTT. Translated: CASSLAGSNQPQHF.

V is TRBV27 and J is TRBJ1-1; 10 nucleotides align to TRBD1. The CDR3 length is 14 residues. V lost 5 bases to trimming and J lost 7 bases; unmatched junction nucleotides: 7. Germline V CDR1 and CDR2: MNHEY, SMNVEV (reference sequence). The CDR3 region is CASSPRQGANEAFF. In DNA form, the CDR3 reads TGTGCCAGCAGTCCGCGACAGGGGGCTAATGAAGCTTTCTTT.